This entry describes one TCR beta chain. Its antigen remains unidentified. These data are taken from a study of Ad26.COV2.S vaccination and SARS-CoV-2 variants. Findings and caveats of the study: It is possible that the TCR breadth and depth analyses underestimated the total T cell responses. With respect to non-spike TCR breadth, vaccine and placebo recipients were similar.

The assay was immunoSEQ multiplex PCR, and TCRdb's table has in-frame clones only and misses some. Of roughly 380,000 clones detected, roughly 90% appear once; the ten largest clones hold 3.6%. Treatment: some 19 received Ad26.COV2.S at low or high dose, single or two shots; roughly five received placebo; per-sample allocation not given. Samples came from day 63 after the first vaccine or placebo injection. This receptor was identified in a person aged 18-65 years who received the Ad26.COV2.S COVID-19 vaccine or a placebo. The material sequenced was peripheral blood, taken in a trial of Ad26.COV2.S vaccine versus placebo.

This CDR3 is CASSYESGQAITDTQYF. The CDR3 DNA reads TGTGCCAGCAGTTACGAATCGGGGCAGGCCATCACAGATACGCAGTATTTT. The chain has TRBV6-2 or TRBV6-3 and TRBJ2-3, with D possibly being TRBD1 or TRBD2 (5 bases each). Germline-derived CDR1 and CDR2 are MNHEY and SVGEGT. Trimming cost V 2 bases and J 2 bases, with 17 bases left between them. This CDR3 spans 17 amino acids.